This TCR beta chain was captured in a study of shared clonotypes between healthy human individuals (dated by TCRdb to 2018 to 2020). With respect to the entire study: Two women and a few men aged 18 to 49 years were included in the cohort. To estimate repertoire size and how much clonotype sharing occurs between individuals, the study deeply sequenced the blood TCR repertoires of five healthy adults. To increase sequencing depth and limit assay-specific biases, TCR repertoire library preparation and sequencing were carried out by different laboratories using diverse techniques. For each donor, three plates each were used for CD4 naive and CD4 memory, two plates were used for CD8 naive, and one plate was used for CD8 memory. Leukapheresis yielded between about 0.94 and 8.9 billion PBMCs per donor. What the authors observed across the whole study: Pairwise subsampling led to the expectation that sequencing depth would affect the degree of clonotype sharing among donors. Even with the large sequencing depth, rarefaction of the sorted-subset datasets indicated that sequencing was incomplete. Higher generation probabilities were observed for clonotypes shared by all four sorted-subset donors than for non-shared clonotypes. The genetic and exposure-history diversity represented was limited by the small number of donors. Across several donors, approximately 5% of naive CD4, 3% to 3.5% of naive CD8, under 2.5% of memory CD4, and roughly 0.4% of memory CD8 clonotypes were shared. Sampling was restricted to blood, and TCR repertoires in tissues likely differ from the TCR repertoires found in blood. Naive subsets generally had larger estimated clonotype richness than memory subsets did.

CD8 naive samples were CD45RO-negative cells positively selected for CCR7, giving a CD45RA+CCR7+ population that excluded TemRA cells. Donors were healthy HIV-negative adults with no recently reported acute infections or vaccinations. Every donor was a Caucasian adult living in Nashville, Tennessee, USA. Blood was obtained by leukapheresis, after which PBMCs were separated by Ficoll-Histopaque density gradient centrifugation and cryopreserved in liquid nitrogen vapor phase. Analytical flow cytometry was used to check the purity and quantity of each magnetically sorted T cell population. From each sorted fraction, genomic DNA was isolated and quantified by UV absorbance on a Nanodrop 2000c. Using the deep immunoSEQ assay, TCR CDR3 regions were amplified from genomic DNA by multiplex PCR. For each cell subset, the extracted genomic DNA was distributed evenly across all wells of several immunoSEQ 96-well plates, and each plate served as one replicate. For sorted subsets, each replicate PCR was loaded with approximately 190 ng genomic DNA, equivalent to some 27,000 T cell genomes. Purified libraries were measured with a Qubit 3.0 fluorometer, size-checked on a Bioanalyzer 2100, and measured again with the KAPA Library Quantification kit. A separate single-read 150-cycle Illumina NextSeq 550 flow cell was used to sequence each immunoSEQ 96-well plate. On the study's bioinformatics: The immunoSEQ output contained only junctional sequences without quality scores, so filtering could not match that applied to full-length reads. Sequences were annotated with PyIR, a Python wrapper for IgBLAST v1.9, using IMGT germline references to assign V/J genes and CDR3. Reads were removed for weak V/J assignments (E-value above 1e-6), missing CDR3, stop codons, out-of-frame junctions, or ambiguous translated residues. V3J clonotypes were defined by identical inferred V gene, J gene, and CDR3 amino acid sequence. Percentage overlap between repertoires was calculated by dividing the number of shared unique clonotypes by the size of the smaller repertoire. Repertoire richness was assessed with RTK rarefaction, the Chao1 estimator, and Recon v2.1 estimates of unobserved clonotypes. For all TCRbeta clonotypes obtained by the gDNA method from a handful of donors, generation probabilities were computed with OLGA. Imported from immuneACCESS, the table was reduced by TCRdb to in-frame sequences with V and J called. These copies leave out some clones; in studies compared against another copy, an unresolved V gene accounts for under half, and the cause of the remainder is not known. The V and J calls and the clone size are those of that table, but D and trimming were determined from the DNA. The sample table shows roughly 650,000 clones, and 96% are seen once. Less than 0.13% of the sample comes from the top ten.

A note on this clone: What this receptor recognizes is not known. Base qualities are not provided; no much larger clone lies one nucleotide away.

Trimming removed 5 bases from V and 4 bases from J; the gene matches leave 8 bases unexplained. Inclusive of the bounding cysteine and phenylalanine, the CDR3 is 16 residues long. The CDR3 DNA has 48 bases and is translated from base 1. Taken from the germline V gene, the CDR1 and CDR2 loops are SGHVS and FQNEAQ. The source is a woman under 40 in good health. Sequencing was performed on naive CD8+ T cells sorted from blood. The sample's cell subset or site, from its label and the paper: CD45RA+CCR7+. Recombination linked TRBV7-8 to TRBJ2-2; TRBD1 fits 9 bases in the junction. At the DNA level, the sequence is TGTGCCAGCAGCGCAAGGACAGGGGCACGCACCGGGGAGCTGTTTTTT. Its amino acids are CASSARTGARTGELFF. The entire variable domain, with the stretches around the CDR3 drawn from the reference TRBV7-8 and TRBJ2-2 proteins, is GAGVSQSPRYKVAKRGQDVALRCDPISGHVSLFWYQQALGQGPEFLTYFQNEAQLDKSGLPSDRFFAERPEGSVSTLKIQRTQQEDSAVYLCASSARTGARTGELFFGEGSRLTVL.